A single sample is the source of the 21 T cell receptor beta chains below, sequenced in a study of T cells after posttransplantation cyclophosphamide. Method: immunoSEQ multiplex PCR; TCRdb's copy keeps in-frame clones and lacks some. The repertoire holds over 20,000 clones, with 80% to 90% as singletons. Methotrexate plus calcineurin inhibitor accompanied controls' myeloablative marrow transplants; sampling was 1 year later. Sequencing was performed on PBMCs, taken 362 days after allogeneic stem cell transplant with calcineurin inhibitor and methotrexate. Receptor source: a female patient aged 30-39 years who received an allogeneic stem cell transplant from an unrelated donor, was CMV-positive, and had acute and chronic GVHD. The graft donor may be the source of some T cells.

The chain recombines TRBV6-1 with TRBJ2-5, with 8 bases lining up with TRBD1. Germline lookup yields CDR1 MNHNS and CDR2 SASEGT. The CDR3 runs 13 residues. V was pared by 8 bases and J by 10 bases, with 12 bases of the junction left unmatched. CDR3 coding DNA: TGTGCCAGCGAAGGACAGGGTCCGTTCGACCAGTACTTC. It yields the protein CASEGQGPFDQYF.

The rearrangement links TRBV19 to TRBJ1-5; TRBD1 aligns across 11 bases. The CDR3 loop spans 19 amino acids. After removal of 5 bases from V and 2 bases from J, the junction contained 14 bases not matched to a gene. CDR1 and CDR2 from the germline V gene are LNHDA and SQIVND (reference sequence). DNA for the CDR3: TGTGCCAGTAGTTACGGGCCCGGACAGGGGGCAATAGGCAATCAGCCCCAGCATTTT. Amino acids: CASSYGPGQGAIGNQPQHF.

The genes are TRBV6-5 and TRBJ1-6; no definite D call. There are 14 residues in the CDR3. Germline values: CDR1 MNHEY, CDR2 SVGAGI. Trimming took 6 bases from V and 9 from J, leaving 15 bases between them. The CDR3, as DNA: TGTGCCAGCAGACGCACGGAGAGATCTTCACCCCTCCACTTT. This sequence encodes CASRRTERSSPLHF.

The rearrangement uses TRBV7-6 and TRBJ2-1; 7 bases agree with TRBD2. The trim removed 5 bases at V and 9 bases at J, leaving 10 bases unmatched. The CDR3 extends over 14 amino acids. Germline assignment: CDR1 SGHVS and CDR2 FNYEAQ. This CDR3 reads CASSPGTTKSEQFF. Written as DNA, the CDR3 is TGTGCCAGCAGCCCCGGGACTACCAAAAGTGAGCAGTTCTTC.

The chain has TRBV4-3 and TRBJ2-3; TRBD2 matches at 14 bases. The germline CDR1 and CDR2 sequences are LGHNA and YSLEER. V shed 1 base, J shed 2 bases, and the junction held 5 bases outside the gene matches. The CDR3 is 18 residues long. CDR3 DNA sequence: TGCGCCAGCAGCCAAGGGACTAGCGGGAGGCCATACACAGATACGCAGTATTTT. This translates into CASSQGTSGRPYTDTQYF.

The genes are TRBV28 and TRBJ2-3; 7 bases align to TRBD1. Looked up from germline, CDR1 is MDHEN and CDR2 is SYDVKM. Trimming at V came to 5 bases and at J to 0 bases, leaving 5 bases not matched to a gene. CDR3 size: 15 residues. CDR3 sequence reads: CASSEGATSTDTQYF. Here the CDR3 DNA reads TGTGCCAGCAGTGAGGGGGCAACTAGCACAGATACGCAGTATTTT. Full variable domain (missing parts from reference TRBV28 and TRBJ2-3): DVKVTQSSRYLVKRTGEKVFLECVQDMDHENMFWYRQDPGLGLRLIYFSYDVKMKEKGDIPEGYSVSREKKERFSLILESASTNQTSMYLCASSEGATSTDTQYFGPGTRLTVL.

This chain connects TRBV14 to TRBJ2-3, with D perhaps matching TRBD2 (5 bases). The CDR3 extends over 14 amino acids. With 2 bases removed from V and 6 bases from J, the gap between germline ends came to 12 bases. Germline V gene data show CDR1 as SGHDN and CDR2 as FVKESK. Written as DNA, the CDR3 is TGTGCCAGCAGCCAATGGGAGCCGGGGGATACGCAGTATTTT. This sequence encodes CASSQWEPGDTQYF.

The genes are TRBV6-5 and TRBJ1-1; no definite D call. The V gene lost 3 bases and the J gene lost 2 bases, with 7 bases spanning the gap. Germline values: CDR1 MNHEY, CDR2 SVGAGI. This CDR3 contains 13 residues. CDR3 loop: CASSYEANTEAFF. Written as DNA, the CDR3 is TGTGCCAGCAGTTATGAGGCCAACACTGAAGCTTTCTTT.

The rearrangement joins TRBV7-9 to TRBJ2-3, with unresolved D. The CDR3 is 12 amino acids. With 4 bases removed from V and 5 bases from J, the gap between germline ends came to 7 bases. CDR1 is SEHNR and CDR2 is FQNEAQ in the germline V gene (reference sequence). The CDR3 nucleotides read TGTGCCAGCAGCTCCCTAATAGATACGCAGTATTTT. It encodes CASSSLIDTQYF. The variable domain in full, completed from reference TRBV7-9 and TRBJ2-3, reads DTGVSQNPRHKITKRGQNVTFRCDPISEHNRLYWYRQTLGQGPEFLTYFQNEAQLEKSRLLSDRFSAERPKGSFSTLEIQRTEQGDSAMYLCASSSLIDTQYFGPGTRLTVL.

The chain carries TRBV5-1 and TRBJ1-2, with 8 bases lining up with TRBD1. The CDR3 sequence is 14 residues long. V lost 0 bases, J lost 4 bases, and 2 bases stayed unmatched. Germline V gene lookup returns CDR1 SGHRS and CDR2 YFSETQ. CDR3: CASSLEGTGYGYTF. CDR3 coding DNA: TGCGCCAGCAGCTTGGAAGGGACAGGCTATGGCTACACCTTC.

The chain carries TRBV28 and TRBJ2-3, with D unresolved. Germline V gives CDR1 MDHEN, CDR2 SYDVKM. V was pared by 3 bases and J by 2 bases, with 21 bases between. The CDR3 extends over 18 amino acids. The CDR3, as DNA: TGTGCCAGCAGTTTTACCCCCGGTGGCGGATCCTACACAGATACGCAGTATTTT. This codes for CASSFTPGGGSYTDTQYF.

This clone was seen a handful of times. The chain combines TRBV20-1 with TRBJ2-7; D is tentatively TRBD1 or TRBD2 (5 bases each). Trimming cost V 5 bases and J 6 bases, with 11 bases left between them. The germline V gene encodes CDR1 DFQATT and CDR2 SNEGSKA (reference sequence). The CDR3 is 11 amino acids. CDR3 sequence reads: CSARGETEQYF. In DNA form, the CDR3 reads TGCAGTGCTCGAGGGGAGACCGAGCAGTACTTC.

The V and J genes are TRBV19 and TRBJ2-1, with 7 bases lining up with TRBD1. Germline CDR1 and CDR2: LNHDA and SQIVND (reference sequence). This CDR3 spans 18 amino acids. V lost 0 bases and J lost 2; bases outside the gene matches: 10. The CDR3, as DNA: TGTGCCAGTAGTATAGATTACCACACAGGGGAGCCCTACAATGAGCAGTTCTTC. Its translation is CASSIDYHTGEPYNEQFF.

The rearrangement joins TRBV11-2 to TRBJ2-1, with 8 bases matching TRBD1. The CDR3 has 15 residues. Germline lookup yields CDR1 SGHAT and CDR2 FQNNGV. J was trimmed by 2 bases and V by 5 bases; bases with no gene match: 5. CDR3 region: CASSLQGDTYNEQFF. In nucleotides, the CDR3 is TGTGCCAGCAGCCTACAGGGGGACACCTACAATGAGCAGTTCTTC.

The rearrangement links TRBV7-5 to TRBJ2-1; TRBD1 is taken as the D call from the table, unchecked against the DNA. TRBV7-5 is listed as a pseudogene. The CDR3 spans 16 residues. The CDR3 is CARSLYGQGVSNEQFF. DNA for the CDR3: TGTGCCAGAAGCCTATATGGACAGGGGGTATCGAATGAGCAGTTCTTC.

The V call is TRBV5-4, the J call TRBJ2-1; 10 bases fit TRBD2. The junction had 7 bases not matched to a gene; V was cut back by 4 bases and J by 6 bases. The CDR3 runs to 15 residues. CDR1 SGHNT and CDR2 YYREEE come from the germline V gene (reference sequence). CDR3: CASSPPSGGGNEQFF. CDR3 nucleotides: TGTGCCAGCAGCCCTCCTAGCGGGGGAGGCAATGAGCAGTTCTTC. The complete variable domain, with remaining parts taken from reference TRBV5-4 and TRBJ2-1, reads ETGVTQSPTHLIKTRGQQVTLRCSSQSGHNTVSWYQQALGQGPQFIFQYYREEENGRGNFPPRFSGLQFPNYSSELNVNALELDDSALYLCASSPPSGGGNEQFFGPGTRLTVL.

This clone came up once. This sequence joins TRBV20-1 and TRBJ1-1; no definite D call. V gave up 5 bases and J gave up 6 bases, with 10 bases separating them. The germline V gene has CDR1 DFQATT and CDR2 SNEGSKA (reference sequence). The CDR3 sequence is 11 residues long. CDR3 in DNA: TGCAGTGCTGTACTGGTCCCTGAAGCTTTCTTT. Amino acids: CSAVLVPEAFF.

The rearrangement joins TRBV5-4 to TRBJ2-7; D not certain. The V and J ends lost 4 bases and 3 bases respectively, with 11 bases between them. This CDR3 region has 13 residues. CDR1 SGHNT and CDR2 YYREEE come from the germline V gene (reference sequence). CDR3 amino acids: CASSVLPYYEQYF. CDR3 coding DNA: TGTGCCAGCAGCGTCCTACCTTACTACGAGCAGTACTTC.

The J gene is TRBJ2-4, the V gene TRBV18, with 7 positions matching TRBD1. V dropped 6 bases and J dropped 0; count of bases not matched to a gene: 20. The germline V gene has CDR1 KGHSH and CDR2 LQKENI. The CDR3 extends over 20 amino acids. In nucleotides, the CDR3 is TGTGCCAGCTCCCCTCGCCGGGACAGAGAGTGGATTCTAGCCAAAAACATTCAGTACTTC. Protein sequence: CASSPRRDREWILAKNIQYF.

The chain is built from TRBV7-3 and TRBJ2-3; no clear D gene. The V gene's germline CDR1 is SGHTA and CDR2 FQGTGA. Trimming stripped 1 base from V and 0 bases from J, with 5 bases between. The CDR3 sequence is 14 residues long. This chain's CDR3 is CASSLNPSTDTQYF. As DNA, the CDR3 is TGTGCCAGCAGCTTAAATCCTAGCACAGATACGCAGTATTTT.

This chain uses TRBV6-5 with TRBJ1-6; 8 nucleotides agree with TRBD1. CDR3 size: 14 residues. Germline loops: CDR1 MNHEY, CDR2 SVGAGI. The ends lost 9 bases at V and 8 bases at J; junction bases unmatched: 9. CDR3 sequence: CASGFRGRDSPLHF. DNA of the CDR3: TGTGCCAGTGGATTCAGGGGGCGAGATTCACCCCTCCACTTT.